This TCR beta chain was captured by sequencing in a study of molecular identifiers for immune sequencing clone quantification. Findings and limits, study-wide: Clones carrying above 20 RNA copies accounted for over 98% of effector molecules, under 1% in naive cells.

The ends were cut back, 0 bases at V and 4 bases at J, with 15 bases in the middle. Germline V gene sequence: CDR1 MNHEY, CDR2 SVGAGI. This CDR3 is built from 16 residues. As for this clonotype: Its antigen remains unknown.

TCRdb re-analysed the PCR reads in MiXCR, keeping a single row per CDR3 protein. The data contain about half a million distinct CDR3 sequences, about 25% of them singletons. Sequencing used naive CD8+ T cells from blood, with Jurkat cell RNA spiked in. The subset: FACS-sorted CD8+CD4-CCR7+CD45RA+ naive T cells. J is TRBJ1-1 and V is TRBV6-5, with D hard to call. This TCR was recovered from a human donor in good health. Some libraries in this study had Jurkat cell RNA spiked in. The CDR3 coding sequence is TGTGCCAGCAGTTACTCGAGTACGGTTGGTGGCACTGAAGCTTTCTTT. It yields the protein CASSYSSTVGGTEAFF.